This T cell receptor beta chain comes out of a study of beta chain features in type 1 diabetes listed by TCRdb under 2018. For the wider study: No differences in mean age, gender distribution, total cell number or subset yield were found between patients and healthy donors. A total of some 110 million sorted cells were examined across all samples, and a strong correlation was observed between cell number per subset and RNA yield. Naive and central memory subsets were obtained from all 28 donors, but regulatory and stem cell-like memory subsets were isolated from only 8 patients and about eight healthy donors. The study compared the TCRB repertoires of sorted circulating CD4+ T cell subsets in recently diagnosed type 1 diabetes patients with those in matched healthy donors. Findings and caveats that apply to the study as a whole: Naive, central memory and regulatory TCRB repertoires appeared more similar among patients than among healthy donors. At VDJ recombination sites, type 1 diabetes patients had fewer insertions and more deleted nucleotides, which implies abnormalities in thymic rearrangement. Type 1 diabetes patients showed a moderate but significant shortening of TCRB CDR3 length in all four CD4+ subsets. Shorter templates might be favored by PCR, yet because patient and control samples were amplified and corrected together, any such skew would affect both groups equally. Because cDNA was sequenced instead of genomic DNA, highly expressing activated cells could be over-represented, though the groups showed no difference in activation or CD3 levels. Because small numbers of individuals were included in the HLA sub-analyses, any influence of HLA type on TCRB rearrangement was left unresolved.

Including the terminal cysteine and phenylalanine, the CDR3 comprises 11 residues. Of the read, only the CDR3 DNA is kept; its 33 bases are in frame from base 1. Relative to germline, V is 5 bases shorter and J is 4 bases shorter, with 8 bases between their ends. The germline V gene (reference sequence) supplies CDR1 GTSNPN and CDR2 SVGIG. The entire amount of isolated RNA was reverse transcribed using the High Capacity cDNA Reverse Transcription Kit, so the sequenced TCRB transcripts were expressed ones. Deep immunoSEQ sequencing was performed on naive, central memory and regulatory T cell samples, with an average of approximately 3.9 million total reads per sample. Sorted cells were lysed in RLT buffer, and RNA was extracted using DNase-treated RNeasy Micro or Mini kits according to cell number. To prevent cross-contamination, every cell subset was processed on its own, while patient and healthy donor samples were processed together. TCRB sequences were amplified from cDNA with the immunoSEQ multiplex PCR, producing 87-bp fragments spanning the CDR3 region. Amplicons were sequenced on the Illumina HiSeq platform. Per the original workflow: PCR bias was corrected computationally using synthetic template baselines, and reads within Hamming distance 2 were collapsed, with unmergeable singletons discarded. By aligning reads against IMGT, V, D and J genes, CDR3 length, and insertions or deletions at six rearrangement sites were assigned. Within each subset, clonotype counts were normalized to the number of sorted cells before true diversity and Gini coefficients were calculated with the tcR R package. Repertoire sharing was quantified using the overlap coefficient calculated on TCRB nucleotide sequences. As a proxy for the pre-selection repertoire, out-of-frame TCRB sequences from naive cells were analyzed. In its TCRdb copy, this immuneACCESS table keeps in-frame sequences only and misses some clones. Where compared with another copy, unresolved V genes explain less than half of these, and the others have no known cause. V, J and clone size derive from that table, while D and trimming were established from the DNA sequence. Within this sample are some 410,000 clones, with 9.5% to 12% of them counted one time only. The ten biggest clones cover roughly 0.046% of the sample.

Each donor gave one peripheral blood draw, averaging approximately 120 mL, which was collected into heparinised tubes. Using a panel that included CD45RO, CCR7, CD25, CD127, CD95 and CD27, naive, central memory, regulatory and stem cell-like memory CD4+ T cells were sorted on a BD FACSAria II. All sorted populations exceeded 95% purity. PBMCs were separated immediately by Lymphoprep density gradient centrifugation and were stained directly, without being cultured. To minimize batch effects, samples were stained and sorted in pairs, one healthy donor with one patient per experiment. To note about this clone: Its antigen is unknown. No much larger clone exists at a distance of one base, and base qualities are not known.

The receptor chain draws on TRBV30 and TRBJ2-5; TRBD2 could be the D gene, as 5 bases match. The receptor was isolated from a woman between 18 and 29 years old in good health. Sample: naive CD4+ T cells from blood. What the cell subset or site label conveys for this sample: true naive CD4+ T cells. The sequence in DNA is TGTGCCTGGGGTGAGGGAGAGACCCAGTACTTC. This yields the protein CAWGEGETQYF.